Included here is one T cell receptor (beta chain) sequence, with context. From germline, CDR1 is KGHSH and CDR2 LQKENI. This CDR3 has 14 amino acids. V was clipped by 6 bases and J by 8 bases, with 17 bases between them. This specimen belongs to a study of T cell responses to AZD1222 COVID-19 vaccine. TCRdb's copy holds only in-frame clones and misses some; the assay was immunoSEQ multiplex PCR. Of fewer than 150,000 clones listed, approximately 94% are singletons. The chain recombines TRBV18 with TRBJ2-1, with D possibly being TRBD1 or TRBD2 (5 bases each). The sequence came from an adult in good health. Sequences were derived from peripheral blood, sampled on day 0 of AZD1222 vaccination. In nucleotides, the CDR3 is TGTGCCAGCTCCCGGGGCTCTCCCGAAGATGAGCAGTTCTTC. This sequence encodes CASSRGSPEDEQFF.